This T cell receptor beta chain came from a study of Graves' ophthalmopathy and Graves' hyperthyroidism. RNA transcripts served as template for amplifying TCR beta CDR3 sequences. In the first round, RT-PCR was carried out with HTBI primers, and a multiplex PCR formed the second round. TCRdb fed the multiplex PCR reads into MiXCR, producing one record per CDR3 protein. The sample has over 40,000 distinct CDR3 sequences, over 40% seen once. As regards this clonotype: The junction differs from germline at one of its ends, possibly a read error.

This CDR3 contains 14 residues. The V gene's germline CDR1 is LNHDA and CDR2 SQIVND (reference sequence). The TCR sequence derives from an adult man with Graves' ophthalmopathy. The chain is built from TRBV19 and TRBJ2-2, with D perhaps TRBD2 (5 bases). Material: peripheral blood. CDR3 in DNA: TGTGCCAGTAGGGTATCAATGAACACCGGGGAGCTGCTTTTT. Its translation is CASRVSMNTGELLF.